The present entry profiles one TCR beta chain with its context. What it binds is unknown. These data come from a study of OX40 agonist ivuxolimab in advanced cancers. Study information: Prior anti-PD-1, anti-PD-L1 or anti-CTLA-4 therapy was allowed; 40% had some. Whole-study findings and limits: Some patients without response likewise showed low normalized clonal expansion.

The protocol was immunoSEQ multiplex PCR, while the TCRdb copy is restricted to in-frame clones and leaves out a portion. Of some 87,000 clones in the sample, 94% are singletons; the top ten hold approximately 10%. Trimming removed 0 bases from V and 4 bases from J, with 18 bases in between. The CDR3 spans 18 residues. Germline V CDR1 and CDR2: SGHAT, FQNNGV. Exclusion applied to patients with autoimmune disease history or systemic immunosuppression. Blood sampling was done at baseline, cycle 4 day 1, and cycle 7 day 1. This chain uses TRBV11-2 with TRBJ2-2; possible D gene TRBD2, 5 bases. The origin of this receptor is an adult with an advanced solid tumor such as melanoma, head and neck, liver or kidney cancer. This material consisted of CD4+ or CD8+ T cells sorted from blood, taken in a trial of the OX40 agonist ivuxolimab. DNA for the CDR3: TGTGCCAGCAGCTTAGAAAAAGATGTGGCAGGACTCACCGGGGAGCTGTTTTTT. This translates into CASSLEKDVAGLTGELFF.